This is a list of T cell receptor beta chains from one sample in a study of blood T cells in healthy people across ages. TCRdb independently ran MiXCR on the 5' RACE reads; one entry per CDR3 protein. The top ten hold 10% to 12% of the sample, which has roughly 1,500,000 distinct CDR3 sequences, around 35% seen once. Sequencing was carried out using blood. Receptor source: a woman aged 25 to 39 in good health. Each CDR3 is given with its conserved first and last residue. Fields, in order: J gene, V gene, clone size, D gene, CDR3 DNA, CDR3 protein. The D gene is left open where the match is weak. Size values are once, few and many counts, or a class for expanded clones, and some rows have none.

TRBJ1-1,TRBV20-1,few,-,TGCAGTGCCCGACTTGTGGGGCGCACTGAAGCTTTCTTT,CSARLVGRTEAFF
TRBJ2-7,TRBV18,-,TRBD1,TGTGCCAGCTCACAAGGGACAGGGGAATCCGAGCAGTACTTC,CASSQGTGESEQYF
TRBJ2-7,TRBV20-1,few,-,TGCAGTGCTAGAGATCAAGCCAGGGGACTAGAGCAGTACTTC,CSARDQARGLEQYF
TRBJ2-1,TRBV11-2,-,-,TGTGCCAGCAGCTCGGTCAGGGACACTGACAATGAGCAGTTCTTC,CASSSVRDTDNEQFF
TRBJ1-2,TRBV5-4,-,-,TGTGCCAGCAGCTTTGGGACGAGAAGGCCTAACTATGGCTACACCTTC,CASSFGTRRPNYGYTF
TRBJ1-2,TRBV24-1,-,TRBD1,TGTGCCACCAGTGATTCGGGACAGGGGTTGGTTGGCTACACCTTC,CATSDSGQGLVGYTF
TRBJ1-5,TRBV4-1,-,-,TGCGCCAGCAGCCGACCAGACCGGGGCAATCAGCCCCAGCATTTT,CASSRPDRGNQPQHF
TRBJ2-2,TRBV4-1,few,-,TGCGCCAGCAGCCAAGAACTCCCCGGTGGCACCGGGGAGCTGTTTTTT,CASSQELPGGTGELFF
TRBJ2-1,TRBV7-7,few,TRBD2,TGTGCCAGCAGCTTACTACCTAGCGGCAATGAGCAGTTCTTC,CASSLLPSGNEQFF
TRBJ2-5,TRBV27,-,-,TGTGCCAGCAGTCTGCTAGGGACCGGGACCCAGTACTTC,CASSLLGTGTQYF
TRBJ2-7,TRBV6-1,-,-,TGTGCCAGCAGTGAATTTGGTTCCGGGAGCGGTTGGGAGCAGTACTTC,CASSEFGSGSGWEQYF
TRBJ2-3,TRBV20-1,few,TRBD2,TGCAGTGCTCCCGGACTAGCGGGAGCTAAAACGGGCGCAGATACGCAGTATTTT,CSAPGLAGAKTGADTQYF
TRBJ1-2,TRBV6-1,-,-,TGTGCCAGCAGTACCGGGACAAATACCTATGGCTACACCTTC,CASSTGTNTYGYTF
TRBJ2-2,TRBV4-2,-,-,TGTGCCAGCAGCCAAGACCGGGCAGCGACCGGGGAGCTGTTTTTT,CASSQDRAATGELFF
TRBJ2-7,TRBV30,-,TRBD2,TGTGCCTGGAAGGAGACTAGCGGGAGGGCCGGATACTACGAGCAGTACTTC,CAWKETSGRAGYYEQYF
TRBJ1-2,TRBV4-1,few,-,TGCGCCAGCAGCCAGCCGTACTCCGGGCCGCGTAATGGCTACACCTTC,CASSQPYSGPRNGYTF
TRBJ2-1,TRBV6-4,-,-,TGTGCCAGCAGTGACGGGGAAAACAATGAGCAGTTCTTC,CASSDGENNEQFF
TRBJ2-5,TRBV20-1,-,TRBD2,TGCAGTGCCGCCGCTCCTAGCGGGGGGCAGAAAGAGACCCAGTACTTC,CSAAAPSGGQKETQYF
TRBJ1-1,TRBV12-3/TRBV12-4,-,-,TGTGCCAGCAGTTTAGATTTCGGGCGGGCTTTCTTT,CASSLDFGRAFF
TRBJ1-5,TRBV11-2,-,TRBD1,TGTGCCAGCAGCCCCGGCACAGGGGGCTTCCAGCCCCAGCATTTT,CASSPGTGGFQPQHF
TRBJ2-1,TRBV7-7,-,-,TGTGTCAGCAGCCTACAGGAATACAATGAGCAGTTCTTC,CVSSLQEYNEQFF
TRBJ1-1,TRBV6-1,-,-,TGTGCCAGCAGGGGAGGGACAATACGGGACACTGAAGCTTTCTTT,CASRGGTIRDTEAFF
TRBJ2-4,TRBV5-1,few,-,TGCGCCAGCAGCTTGGTATTGGGGGCCCCTAAGGGGGACATTCAGTACTTC,CASSLVLGAPKGDIQYF
TRBJ2-2,TRBV3-1,-,TRBD1,TGTGCCAGCAGCCAAGGGACAGGGCCTAACACCGGGGAGCTGTTTTTT,CASSQGTGPNTGELFF
TRBJ2-3,TRBV3-1,-,TRBD2,TGTGCCAGCAGCCAATTCCCCCCCGGGACTAGCGGGCGTCATACGCAGTATTTT,CASSQFPPGTSGRHTQYF
TRBJ1-2,TRBV20-1,few,-,TGCAGTGCTAGAGCTTTGCCTGGCGTCTATGGCTACACCTTC,CSARALPGVYGYTF
TRBJ2-5,TRBV5-1,-,-,TGCGCCAGCAGCCAGAGGGACTTCAGTAGGGAGACCCAGTACTTC,CASSQRDFSRETQYF
TRBJ2-7,TRBV5-1,-,-,TGCGCCAGCAGCCGTCGGACAGATCCCTACGAGCAGTACTTC,CASSRRTDPYEQYF
TRBJ1-1,TRBV7-9,-,-,TGTGCCAGCAGCCCTCAAGGCAGGGACGGGGCTTTCTTT,CASSPQGRDGAFF
TRBJ2-1,TRBV20-1,-,-,TGCAGTGCTAGAATTTTAAGCGGCTACAATGAGCAGTTCTTC,CSARILSGYNEQFF
TRBJ1-1,TRBV20-1,-,-,TGCAGTGCTAGTGACTCCAAGACGGGCACTGAAGCTTTCTTT,CSASDSKTGTEAFF
TRBJ1-1,TRBV11-3,-,-,TGTGCCAGCATCCCATCCAAGGGGGGGAACACTGAAGCTTTCTTT,CASIPSKGGNTEAFF
TRBJ2-3,TRBV5-1,-,TRBD2,TGCGCCAGCTTCGACGGGGGGGGCACAGATACGCGGTATTTT,CASFDGGGTDTRYF
TRBJ2-3,TRBV12-3/TRBV12-4,many,-,TGTGCCAGCAGTCCCCAGGGTACGCAGTATTTT,CASSPQGTQYF
TRBJ2-1,TRBV6-1,few,TRBD2,TGTGCCAGCAGTGCCCTAGCGGGGGGGCCTGGGTTGTTCAATGAGCAGTTCTTC,CASSALAGGPGLFNEQFF
TRBJ2-4,TRBV5-6,once,-,TGTGCCAGCAGCAGCCGGGACTCGGGCAAAAACATTCAGTACTTC,CASSSRDSGKNIQYF
TRBJ1-2,TRBV5-1,-,TRBD1,TGCGCCAGCAGCCGTGACAGGGTTAATGGCGACACCTTC,CASSRDRVNGDTF
TRBJ2-3,TRBV15,few,-,TGTGCCACCAGCAGGGACCGGACGATCACAGATACGCAGTATTTT,CATSRDRTITDTQYF
TRBJ2-7,TRBV27,many,TRBD1,TGTGCCAGCAGATCGACAGGGGCCCTCTACGAGCAGTACTTC,CASRSTGALYEQYF
TRBJ2-7,TRBV27,-,-,TGTGCCAGCAGTTCGGACAGTAATGAGCCTCTCTACGAGCAGTACTTC,CASSSDSNEPLYEQYF